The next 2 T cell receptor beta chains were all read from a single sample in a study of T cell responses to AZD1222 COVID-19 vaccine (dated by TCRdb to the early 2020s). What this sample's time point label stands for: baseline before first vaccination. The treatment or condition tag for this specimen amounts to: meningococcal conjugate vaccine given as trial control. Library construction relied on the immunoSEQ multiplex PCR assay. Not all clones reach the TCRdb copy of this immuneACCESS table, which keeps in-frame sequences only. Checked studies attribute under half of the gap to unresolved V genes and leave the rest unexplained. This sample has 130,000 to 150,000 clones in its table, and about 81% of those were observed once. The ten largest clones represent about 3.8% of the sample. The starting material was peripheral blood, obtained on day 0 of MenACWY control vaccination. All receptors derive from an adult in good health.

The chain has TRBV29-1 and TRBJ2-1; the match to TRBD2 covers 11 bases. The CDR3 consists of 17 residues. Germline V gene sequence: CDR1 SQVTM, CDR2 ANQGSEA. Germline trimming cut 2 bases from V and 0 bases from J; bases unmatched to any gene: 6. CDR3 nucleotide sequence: TGCAGCGTTGAACTAGCGGGGGGCCCGAGCTCCTACAATGAGCAGTTCTTC. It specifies CSVELAGGPSSYNEQFF.

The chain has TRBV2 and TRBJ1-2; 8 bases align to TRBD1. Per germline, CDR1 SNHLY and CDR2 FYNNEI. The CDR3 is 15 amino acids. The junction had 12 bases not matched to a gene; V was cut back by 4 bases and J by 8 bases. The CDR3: CASSVRDRLSGGYTF. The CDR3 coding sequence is TGTGCCAGCAGTGTACGGGACAGGCTTTCAGGGGGCTACACCTTC.